Listed below are T cell receptor beta chains from one sample, sequenced in a study of blood T cell repertoires in COVID-19. Clones were sequenced by immunoSEQ multiplex PCR, and TCRdb holds only the in-frame ones, with some missing. Of roughly 68,000 clones listed, about 81% are singletons. The sequenced sample consisted of peripheral blood. Every receptor here comes from a human donor in a cohort sampled during active COVID-19. Both conserved end residues are part of each CDR3. Each record gives: J gene, V gene, D gene, clone size, CDR3 protein, CDR3 DNA. A D gene is named only where the DNA matches it firmly. Rows may omit the clone size; those that give it use once, few, many or a size class.

TRBJ2-3 TRBV7-3 NA NA CASSPGADTQYF TGTGCCAGCAGCCCAGGGGCAGATACGCAGTATTTT
TRBJ2-2 TRBV6-5 TRBD2 once CASSYGPLREDGELFF TGTGCCAGCAGTTACGGGCCCCTGCGGGAGGACGGGGAGCTGTTTTTT
TRBJ1-2 TRBV12-3/TRBV12-4 NA once CASTRGTNGYTF TGTGCCAGCACCCGAGGGACTAATGGCTACACCTTC
TRBJ2-1 TRBV9 NA NA CASSVSQRGSEQFF TGTGCCAGCAGCGTATCCCAACGGGGTAGTGAGCAGTTCTTC
TRBJ1-5 TRBV10-3 TRBD1 NA CAISPDRSSNQPQHF TGTGCCATCAGTCCGGACAGGTCTAGCAATCAGCCCCAGCATTTT
TRBJ2-2 TRBV24-1 NA NA CATSGWGAPDTGELFF TGTGCCACCAGTGGGTGGGGAGCCCCTGATACCGGGGAGCTGTTTTTT
TRBJ2-2 TRBV10-3 TRBD2 NA CAISDGSGRADTGELFF TGTGCCATCAGTGATGGTAGCGGGAGGGCCGACACCGGGGAGCTGTTTTTT
TRBJ2-7 TRBV5-8 TRBD1 few CASRNDRGESSYEQYF TGTGCCAGCAGAAATGACAGGGGGGAGAGCTCCTACGAGCAGTACTTC
TRBJ2-2 TRBV9 TRBD2 few CASSPLRLGTNGELFF TGTGCCAGCAGCCCTCTCCGACTAGGGACTAACGGGGAGCTGTTTTTT
TRBJ2-3 TRBV6-5 TRBD2 once CASSLLAGPTDTQYF TGTGCCAGCAGCCTCCTAGCGGGACCCACAGATACGCAGTATTTT
TRBJ1-1 TRBV6-6 TRBD1 NA CASRPGQGARGTEAFF TGTGCCAGCAGACCGGGACAGGGGGCGCGGGGAACTGAAGCTTTCTTT
TRBJ2-1 TRBV4-3 NA once CASSQGVGTNNNEQFF TGCGCCAGCAGCCAAGGGGTCGGGACAAATAACAATGAGCAGTTCTTC
TRBJ2-2 TRBV7-9 TRBD2 few CASSYLAGVHTGELFF TGTGCCAGCAGCTATCTAGCGGGAGTACACACCGGGGAGCTGTTTTTT
TRBJ1-6 TRBV6-5 NA NA CASRRGGATNSPLHF TGTGCCAGCCGAAGGGGGGGCGCGACTAATTCACCCCTCCACTTT
TRBJ2-3 TRBV12-3/TRBV12-4 NA NA CASSPLYTDTQYF TGTGCCAGCAGCCCCCTGTACACAGATACGCAGTATTTT
TRBJ2-3 TRBV9 NA NA CASSVAGASDTQYF TGTGCCAGCAGCGTAGCGGGAGCCTCAGATACGCAGTATTTT
TRBJ1-2 TRBV28 TRBD1 NA CASSIGTGGYGYTF TGTGCCAGCAGTATTGGGACAGGGGGATATGGCTACACCTTC
TRBJ2-1 TRBV27 TRBD1 once CASSLTGDYNEQFF TGTGCCAGCAGTTTGACAGGGGACTACAATGAGCAGTTCTTC
TRBJ2-7 TRBV28 TRBD2 NA CASSFLQTGGDIRYEQYF TGTGCCAGCAGTTTCCTACAAACCGGGGGGGACATACGCTACGAGCAGTACTTC
TRBJ1-5 TRBV28 NA NA CASRLGRQGSNQPQHF TGTGCCAGCAGGCTAGGGCGGCAGGGTAGCAATCAGCCCCAGCATTTT
TRBJ2-3 TRBV18 NA NA CASSSGDTDTQYF TGTGCCAGCTCATCAGGGGACACAGATACGCAGTATTTT